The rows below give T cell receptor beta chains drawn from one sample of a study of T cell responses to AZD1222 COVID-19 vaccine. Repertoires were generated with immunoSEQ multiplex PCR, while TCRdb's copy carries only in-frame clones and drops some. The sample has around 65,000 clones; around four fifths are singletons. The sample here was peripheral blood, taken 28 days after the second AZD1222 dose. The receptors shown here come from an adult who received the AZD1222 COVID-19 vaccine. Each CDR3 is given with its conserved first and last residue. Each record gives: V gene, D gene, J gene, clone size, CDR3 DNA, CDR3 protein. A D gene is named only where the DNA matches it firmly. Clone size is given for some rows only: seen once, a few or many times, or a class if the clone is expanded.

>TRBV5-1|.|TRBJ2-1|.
TGCGCCAGCAGCGTCCGACTAGTCCTACGAAATGAGCAGTTCTTC
CASSVRLVLRNEQFF
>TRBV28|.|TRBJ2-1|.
TGTGCCACCCTATCGGGGGCGGGACAGAAGCAGTTCTTC
CATLSGAGQKQFF
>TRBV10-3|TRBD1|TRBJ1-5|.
TGTGCCATCAGTGAGTCTGGGACAGCTCAGTATAGCAATCAGCCCCAGCATTTT
CAISESGTAQYSNQPQHF
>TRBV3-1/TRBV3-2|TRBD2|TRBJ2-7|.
TGTGCCAGCAGCCAAGCCGGGACTAGCGGAGACTACGAGCAGTACTTC
CASSQAGTSGDYEQYF
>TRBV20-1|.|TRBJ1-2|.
TGCAGTGCCAGTCGGGGGGACTATGGCTACACCTTC
CSASRGDYGYTF
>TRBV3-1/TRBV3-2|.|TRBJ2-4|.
TGTGCCAGCAGCCCCCATAAGGACATTCAGTACTTC
CASSPHKDIQYF
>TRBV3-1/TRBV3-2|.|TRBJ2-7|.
TGTGCCAGCAGCCCTTTTCTGGGGTACGAGCAGTACTTC
CASSPFLGYEQYF
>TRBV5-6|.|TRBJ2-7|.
TGTGCCAGCAGTCCCGGGCCCTCCTACGAGCAGTACTTC
CASSPGPSYEQYF
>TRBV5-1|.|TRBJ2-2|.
TGCGCCAGCACAATCTCGGGCAACACCGGGGAGCTGTTTTTT
CASTISGNTGELFF
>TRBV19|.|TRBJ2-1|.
TGTGCCAGTAGTATGGTTTACAGCTACAATGAGCAGTTCTTC
CASSMVYSYNEQFF
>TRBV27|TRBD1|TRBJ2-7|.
TGTGCCAGCAGAGCAAAAGGGACAGGCGTATCCTACGAGCAGTACTTC
CASRAKGTGVSYEQYF
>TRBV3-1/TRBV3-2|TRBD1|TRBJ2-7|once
TGTGCCAGCAGCCAAGTAACAGGGGACGCGGTCGAGCAGTACTTC
CASSQVTGDAVEQYF
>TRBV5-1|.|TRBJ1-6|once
TGCGCCAGCAGCTTGGGACACCGCGATTATAATTCACCCCTCCACTTT
CASSLGHRDYNSPLHF
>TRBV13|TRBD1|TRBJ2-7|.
TGTGCCAGCAGCCAGGGGACAGTCAATAGTGACTACGAGCAGTACTTC
CASSQGTVNSDYEQYF
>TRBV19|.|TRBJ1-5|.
TGTGCCAGTAGCCCGGGACTTGGGGATCAGCCCCAGCATTTT
CASSPGLGDQPQHF
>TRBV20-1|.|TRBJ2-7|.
TGCAGTGCTAGAGGGGGCTACGAGCAGTACTTC
CSARGGYEQYF
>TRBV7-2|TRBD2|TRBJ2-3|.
TGTGCCAGCAGCCTAAGACTAGCGGGGCCTGCGGCAGATACGCAGTATTTT
CASSLRLAGPAADTQYF
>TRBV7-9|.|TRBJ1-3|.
TGTGCCAGCAGCTTAGGGGCAGGCGGCCCCGGAAACACCATATATTTT
CASSLGAGGPGNTIYF
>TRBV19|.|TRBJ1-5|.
TGTGCCAGTAGTATAAGCGACCGTAGAAATCAGCCCCAGCATTTT
CASSISDRRNQPQHF
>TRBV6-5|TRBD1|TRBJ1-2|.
TGTGCCAGCACCTCAGGGGGGGCGCAGGGTGGCTACACCTTC
CASTSGGAQGGYTF
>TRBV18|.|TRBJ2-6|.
TGTGCCAGCTCACTTTCCCAGGTCTCTGGGGCCAACGTCCTGACTTTC
CASSLSQVSGANVLTF
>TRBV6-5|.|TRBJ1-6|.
TGTGCCACCGCCTTAGGGGCTAATTCACCCCTCCACTTT
CATALGANSPLHF
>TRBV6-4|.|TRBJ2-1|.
TGTGCCAGCAGACTTGAGGCGGACTCCTACAATGAGCAGTTCTTC
CASRLEADSYNEQFF
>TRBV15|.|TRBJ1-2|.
TGTGCCACCAGCAGCATACAGGGTGCGGGCTACACCTTC
CATSSIQGAGYTF
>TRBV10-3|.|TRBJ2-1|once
TGTGCCATCAAAAGAGAACGGGAGCAGTTCTTC
CAIKREREQFF
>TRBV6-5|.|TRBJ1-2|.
TGTGCCAGCAGTTTGTCCAGGGACGGCTACACCTTC
CASSLSRDGYTF
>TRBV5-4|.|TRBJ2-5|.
TGTGCCAGCAGCTGGGGCGGGAAGTTCTACCAAGAGACCCAGTACTTC
CASSWGGKFYQETQYF
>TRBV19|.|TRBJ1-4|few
TGTGCCAGTAGTATAGGTCAGCTACATGCAACTAATGAAAAACTGTTTTTT
CASSIGQLHATNEKLFF
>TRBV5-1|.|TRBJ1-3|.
TGCGCCAGCAGCCTCGGGACTGGGCTCGGAAACACCATATATTTT
CASSLGTGLGNTIYF
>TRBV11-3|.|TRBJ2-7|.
TGTGCCAGCAGCTTAGGCTCAGGCCCACCCTACGAGCAGTACTTC
CASSLGSGPPYEQYF
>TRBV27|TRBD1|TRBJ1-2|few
TGTGCCAGCAGTTTGCAGGGGACAGGGGCCTATGGCTACACCTTC
CASSLQGTGAYGYTF
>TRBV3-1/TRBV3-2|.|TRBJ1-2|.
TGTGCCAGCAGCCAAGATCCGCGGGGGAATGGCTACACCTTC
CASSQDPRGNGYTF
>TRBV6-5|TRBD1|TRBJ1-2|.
TGTGCCAGCAAGCTAGGGGGCAATTCCTATGGCTACACCTTC
CASKLGGNSYGYTF
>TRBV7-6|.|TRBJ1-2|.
TGTGCCAGCAGTTTGGGGGGGGGCGATAAGCTAAACTATGGCTACACCTTC
CASSLGGGDKLNYGYTF
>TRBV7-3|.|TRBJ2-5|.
TGTGCCAGCAGCGCAGCGGTGGGGGAGACCCAGTACTTC
CASSAAVGETQYF
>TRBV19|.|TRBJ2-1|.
TGTGCCAGTAGTATACAACTAGCCAATGAGCAGTTCTTC
CASSIQLANEQFF
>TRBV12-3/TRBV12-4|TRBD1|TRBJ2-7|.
TGTGCCAGCAGTCTTTTACAGGGGGACGAGCAGTACTTC
CASSLLQGDEQYF
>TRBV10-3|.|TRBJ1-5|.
TGTGCCATCGCCGGAGACAATCAGCCCCAGCATTTT
CAIAGDNQPQHF
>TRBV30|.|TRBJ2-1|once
TGTGCCTGTAGCAGCGTCACCTACAATGAGCAGTTCTTC
CACSSVTYNEQFF
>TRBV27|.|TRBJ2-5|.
TGTGCCAGCAGTTCCTTTACTGGTTTCCAAGAGACCCAGTACTTC
CASSSFTGFQETQYF
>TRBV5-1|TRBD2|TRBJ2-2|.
TGCGCCAGCAGCTTCTCCCGGGGGGGCCAGGACACCGGGGAGCTGTTTTTT
CASSFSRGGQDTGELFF
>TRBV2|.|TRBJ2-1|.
TGTGCCAGCACCCTCCAGGGGCCAGGGGCTAACAATGAGCAGTTCTTC
CASTLQGPGANNEQFF
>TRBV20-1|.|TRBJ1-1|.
TGCAGTGCTAGTATTCCAGGGGCCACTGAAGCTTTCTTT
CSASIPGATEAFF
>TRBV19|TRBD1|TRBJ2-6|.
TGTGCCAGTACGGGGCAGGGGGCCTCTGGGGCCAACGTCCTGACTTTC
CASTGQGASGANVLTF
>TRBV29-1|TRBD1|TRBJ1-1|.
TGCAGCGTTGATAAGAGACAGGGCACTGAAGCTTTCTTT
CSVDKRQGTEAFF
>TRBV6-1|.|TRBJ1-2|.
TGTGCCAGCAGTGGAGAATGGCAGGGCCGGGGCTATGGCTACACCTTC
CASSGEWQGRGYGYTF
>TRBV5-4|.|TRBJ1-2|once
TGTGCCAGCAGCCCTAAGACGCGACTGAGGGATGGCTACACCTTC
CASSPKTRLRDGYTF